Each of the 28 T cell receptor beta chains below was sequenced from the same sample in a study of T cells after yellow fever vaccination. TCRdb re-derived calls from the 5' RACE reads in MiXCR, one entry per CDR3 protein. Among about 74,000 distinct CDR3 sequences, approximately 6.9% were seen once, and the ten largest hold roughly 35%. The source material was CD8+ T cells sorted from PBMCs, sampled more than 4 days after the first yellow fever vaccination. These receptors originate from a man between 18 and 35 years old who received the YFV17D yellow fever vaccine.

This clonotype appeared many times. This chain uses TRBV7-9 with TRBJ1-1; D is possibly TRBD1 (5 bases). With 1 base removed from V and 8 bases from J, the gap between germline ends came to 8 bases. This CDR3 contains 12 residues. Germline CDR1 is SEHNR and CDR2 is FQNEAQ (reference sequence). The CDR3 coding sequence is TGTGCCAGCAGCTTAGGGGGGGACGAAGCTTTCTTT. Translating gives CASSLGGDEAFF.

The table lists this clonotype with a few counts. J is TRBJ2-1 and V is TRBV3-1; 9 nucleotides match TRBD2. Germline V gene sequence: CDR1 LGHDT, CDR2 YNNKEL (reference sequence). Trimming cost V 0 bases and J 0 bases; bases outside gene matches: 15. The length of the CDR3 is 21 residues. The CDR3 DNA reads TGTGCCAGCAGCCAAGAGGGCGGGTCTAGCGGGGATTTTAGCTCCTACAATGAGCAGTTCTTC. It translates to CASSQEGGSSGDFSSYNEQFF.

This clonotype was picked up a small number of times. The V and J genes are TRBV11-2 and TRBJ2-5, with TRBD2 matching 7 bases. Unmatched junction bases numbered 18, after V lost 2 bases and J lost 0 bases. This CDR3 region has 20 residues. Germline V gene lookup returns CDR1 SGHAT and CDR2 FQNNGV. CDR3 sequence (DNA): TGTGCCAGCAGCTTACCTCGCTGGAACCAAAGCGGGGCCAACCAAGAGACCCAGTACTTC. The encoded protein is CASSLPRWNQSGANQETQYF.

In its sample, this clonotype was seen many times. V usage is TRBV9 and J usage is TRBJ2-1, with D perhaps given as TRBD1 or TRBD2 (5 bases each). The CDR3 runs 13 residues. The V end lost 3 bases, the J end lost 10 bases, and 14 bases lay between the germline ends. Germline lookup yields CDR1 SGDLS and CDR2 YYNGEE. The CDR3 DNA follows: TGTGCCAGCAGCGGATTGAGGGGTTGGGAGCAGTTCTTC. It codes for CASSGLRGWEQFF.

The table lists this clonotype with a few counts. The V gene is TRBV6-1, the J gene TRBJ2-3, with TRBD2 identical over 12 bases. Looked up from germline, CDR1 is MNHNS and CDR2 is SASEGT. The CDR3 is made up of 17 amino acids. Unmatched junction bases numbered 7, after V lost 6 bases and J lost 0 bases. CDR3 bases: TGTGCCAGCAGCCCGACTAGCGGGGGATTTAGCACAGATACGCAGTATTTT. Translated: CASSPTSGGFSTDTQYF.

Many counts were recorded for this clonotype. In nucleotides, the CDR3 is TGTGCCAGCAGCTTCGATGGGGGACAGGGGAATGAGCAGTTCTTC. It codes for CASSFDGGQGNEQFF. V and J are TRBV5-5 and TRBJ2-1, with 10 bases that match TRBD1. With V trimmed by 2 bases and J by 7 bases, 6 bases remained unmatched. Germline CDR1 SGHKS, CDR2 YYEKEE (reference sequence). The CDR3 sequence is 15 residues long.

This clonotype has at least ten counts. The DNA of the CDR3 is TGTGCCAGCAGCCCGGACAGTTTGAGGGGCAATCAGCCCCAGCATTTT. Translating it yields CASSPDSLRGNQPQHF. This chain connects TRBV7-2 to TRBJ1-5, with D tentatively TRBD1 (6 bases). The ends were cut back, 5 bases at V and 2 bases at J, with 16 bases in the middle. Per the germline V gene, CDR1 is SGHTA and CDR2 is FQGNSA. The CDR3 covers 16 residues.

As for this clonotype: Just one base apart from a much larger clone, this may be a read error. The CDR3 reads CSVEEGRGTRELFF. CDR3 sequence (DNA): TGCAGCGTTGAAGAGGGGCGAGGAACCAGGGAGCTGTTTTTT. The chain employs TRBV29-1 and TRBJ2-2; a weak D match, TRBD1 (5 bases). The CDR3 consists of 14 residues. Germline V lookup: CDR1 SQVTM, CDR2 ANQGSEA. Trimming shortened V by 0 bases and J by 9 bases, and 14 bases separated the two germline ends.

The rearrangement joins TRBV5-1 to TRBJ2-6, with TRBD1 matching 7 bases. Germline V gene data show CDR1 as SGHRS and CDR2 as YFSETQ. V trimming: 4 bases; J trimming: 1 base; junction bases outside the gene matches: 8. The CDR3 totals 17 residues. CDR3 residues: CASSHTTGPSGANVLTF. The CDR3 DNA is TGCGCCAGCAGCCATACGACAGGGCCTTCTGGGGCCAACGTCCTGACTTTC.

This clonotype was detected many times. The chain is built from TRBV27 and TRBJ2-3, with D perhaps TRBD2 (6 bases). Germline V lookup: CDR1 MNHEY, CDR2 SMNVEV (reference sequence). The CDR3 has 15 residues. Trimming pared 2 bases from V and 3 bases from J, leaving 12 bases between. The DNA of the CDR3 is TGTGCCAGCAGTTTAGAGTTAGCGGATACAGATACGCAGTATTTT. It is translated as CASSLELADTDTQYF.

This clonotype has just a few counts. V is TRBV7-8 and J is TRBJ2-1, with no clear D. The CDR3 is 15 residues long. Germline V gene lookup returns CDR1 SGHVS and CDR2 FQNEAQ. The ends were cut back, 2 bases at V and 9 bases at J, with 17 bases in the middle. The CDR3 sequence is CASSLSGLVGGEQFF. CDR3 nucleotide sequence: TGTGCCAGCAGCTTATCCGGTCTGGTAGGCGGTGAGCAGTTCTTC.

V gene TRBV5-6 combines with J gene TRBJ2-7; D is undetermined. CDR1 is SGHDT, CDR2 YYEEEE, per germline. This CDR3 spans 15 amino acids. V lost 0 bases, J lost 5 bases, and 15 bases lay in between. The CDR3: CASSLERRSRDEQYV. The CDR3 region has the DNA TGTGCCAGCAGCTTGGAGAGAAGAAGCCGGGACGAGCAGTACGTC.

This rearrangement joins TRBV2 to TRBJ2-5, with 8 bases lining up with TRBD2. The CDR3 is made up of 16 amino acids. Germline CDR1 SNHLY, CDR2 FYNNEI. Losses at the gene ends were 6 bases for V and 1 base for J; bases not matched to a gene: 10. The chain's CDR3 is CASRFARRGAQETQYF. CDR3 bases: TGTGCCAGCAGATTTGCCCGGCGGGGGGCCCAAGAGACCCAGTACTTC.

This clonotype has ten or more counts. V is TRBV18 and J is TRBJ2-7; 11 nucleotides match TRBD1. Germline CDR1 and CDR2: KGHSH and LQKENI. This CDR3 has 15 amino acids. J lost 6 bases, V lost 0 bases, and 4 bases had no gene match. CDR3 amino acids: CASSPPGQGVFEQYV. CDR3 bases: TGTGCCAGCTCACCACCGGGACAGGGGGTTTTCGAGCAGTACGTC.

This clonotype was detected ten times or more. The chain's CDR3 is CASSQEVGPGGRSTQYF. The CDR3 bases are TGTGCCAGCAGCCAAGAAGTTGGGCCAGGCGGTAGGTCGACCCAGTACTTC. V and J are TRBV14 and TRBJ2-5; D is undetermined. In germline, CDR1 is SGHDN, CDR2 FVKESK. With 0 bases removed from V and 7 bases from J, the gap between germline ends came to 21 bases. The CDR3 covers 17 residues.

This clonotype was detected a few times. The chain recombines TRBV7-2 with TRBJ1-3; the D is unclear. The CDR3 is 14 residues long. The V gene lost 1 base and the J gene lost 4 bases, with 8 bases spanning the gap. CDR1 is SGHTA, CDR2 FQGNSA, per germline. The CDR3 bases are TGTGCCAGCAGCTTAGGGGGTAACGGAAACACCATATATTTT. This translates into CASSLGGNGNTIYF.

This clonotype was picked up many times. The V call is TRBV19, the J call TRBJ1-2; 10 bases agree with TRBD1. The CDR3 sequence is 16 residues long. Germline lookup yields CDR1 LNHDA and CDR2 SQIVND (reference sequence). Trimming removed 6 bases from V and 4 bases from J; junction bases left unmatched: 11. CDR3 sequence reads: CASSRQGAIGSYGYTF. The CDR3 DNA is TGTGCCAGTAGCCGACAGGGGGCAATTGGAAGCTATGGCTACACCTTC.

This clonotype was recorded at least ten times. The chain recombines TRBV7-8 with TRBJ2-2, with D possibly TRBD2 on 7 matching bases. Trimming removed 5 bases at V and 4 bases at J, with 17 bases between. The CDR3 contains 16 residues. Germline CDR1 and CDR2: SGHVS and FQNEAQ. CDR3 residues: CASSRRGGVGTGELFF. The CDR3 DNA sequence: TGTGCCAGCAGCCGGAGGGGGGGCGTAGGCACCGGGGAGCTGTTTTTT.

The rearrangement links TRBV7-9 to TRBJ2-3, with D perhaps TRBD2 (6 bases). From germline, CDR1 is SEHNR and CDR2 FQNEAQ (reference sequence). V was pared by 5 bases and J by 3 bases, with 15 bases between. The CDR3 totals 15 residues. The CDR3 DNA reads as TGTGCCAGCAGCCCGCCCGTGGGGGGAACAGATACGCAGTATTTT. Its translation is CASSPPVGGTDTQYF.

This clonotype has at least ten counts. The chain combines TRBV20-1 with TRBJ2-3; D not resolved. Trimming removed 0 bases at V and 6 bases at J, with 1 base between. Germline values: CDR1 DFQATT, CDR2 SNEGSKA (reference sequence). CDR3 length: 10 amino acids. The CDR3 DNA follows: TGCAGTGCTAGAGAGGATACGCAGTATTTT. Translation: CSAREDTQYF.

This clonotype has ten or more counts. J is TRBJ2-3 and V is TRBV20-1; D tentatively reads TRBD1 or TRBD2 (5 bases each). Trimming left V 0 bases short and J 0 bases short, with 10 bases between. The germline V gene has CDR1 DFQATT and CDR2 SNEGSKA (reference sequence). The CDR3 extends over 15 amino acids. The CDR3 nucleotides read TGCAGTGCTAGAGATGTAGGGACGAGCACAGATACGCAGTATTTT. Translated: CSARDVGTSTDTQYF.

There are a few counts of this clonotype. CDR3 sequence: CSASPGGEYNEQFF. In DNA, the CDR3 is TGCAGTGCTTCCCCCGGGGGGGAGTACAATGAGCAGTTCTTC. This rearrangement joins TRBV20-1 to TRBJ2-1; 8 nucleotides align to TRBD2. The CDR3 is made up of 14 amino acids. Losses at the gene ends were 5 bases for V and 4 bases for J; bases not matched to a gene: 7. The germline gives CDR1 DFQATT, CDR2 SNEGSKA (reference sequence).

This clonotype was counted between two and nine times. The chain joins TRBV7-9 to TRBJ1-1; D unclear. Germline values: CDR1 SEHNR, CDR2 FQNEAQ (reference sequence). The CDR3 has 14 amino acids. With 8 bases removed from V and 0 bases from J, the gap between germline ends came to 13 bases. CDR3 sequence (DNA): TGTGCCAGCCGTGGGGAAGGGATGAACACTGAAGCTTTCTTT. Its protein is CASRGEGMNTEAFF.

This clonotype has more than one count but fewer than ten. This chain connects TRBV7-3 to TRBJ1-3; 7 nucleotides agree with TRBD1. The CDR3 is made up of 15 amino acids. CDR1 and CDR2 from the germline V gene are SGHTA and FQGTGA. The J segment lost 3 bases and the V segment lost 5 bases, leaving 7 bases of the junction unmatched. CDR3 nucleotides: TGTGCCAGCAGCCTATCAGGGGGGTATGGAAACACCATATATTTT. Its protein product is CASSLSGGYGNTIYF.

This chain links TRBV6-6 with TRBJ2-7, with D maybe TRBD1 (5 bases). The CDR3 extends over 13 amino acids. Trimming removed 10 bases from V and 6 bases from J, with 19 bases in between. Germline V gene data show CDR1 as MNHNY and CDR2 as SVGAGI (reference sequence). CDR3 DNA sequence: TGTGCCACGAGAGTGGACATTGGGTCCGAGCAGTACTTC. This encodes CATRVDIGSEQYF.

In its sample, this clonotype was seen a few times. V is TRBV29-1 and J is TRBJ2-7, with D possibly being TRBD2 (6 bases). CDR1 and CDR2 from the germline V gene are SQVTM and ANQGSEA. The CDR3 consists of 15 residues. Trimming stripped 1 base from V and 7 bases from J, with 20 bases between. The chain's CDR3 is CSVEGHGLPGGEQYF. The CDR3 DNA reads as TGCAGCGTTGAAGGACACGGGCTCCCTGGAGGGGAGCAGTACTTC.

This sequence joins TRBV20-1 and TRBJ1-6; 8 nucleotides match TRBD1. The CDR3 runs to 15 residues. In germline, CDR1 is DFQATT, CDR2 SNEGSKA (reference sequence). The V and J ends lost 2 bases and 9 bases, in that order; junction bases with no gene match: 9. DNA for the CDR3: TGCAGTGCTAGACAGTCGGGCACAGGGGGTTCACCCCTCCACTTT. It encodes CSARQSGTGGSPLHF.

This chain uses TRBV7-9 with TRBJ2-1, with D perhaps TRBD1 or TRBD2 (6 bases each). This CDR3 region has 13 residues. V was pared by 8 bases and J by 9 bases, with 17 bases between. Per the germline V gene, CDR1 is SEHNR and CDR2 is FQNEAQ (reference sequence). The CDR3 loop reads CASYPRKGGEQFF. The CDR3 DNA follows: TGTGCCAGCTACCCTCGAAAGGGGGGTGAGCAGTTCTTC. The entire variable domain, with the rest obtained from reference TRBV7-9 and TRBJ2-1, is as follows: DTGVSQNPRHKITKRGQNVTFRCDPISEHNRLYWYRQTLGQGPEFLTYFQNEAQLEKSRLLSDRFSAERPKGSFSTLEIQRTEQGDSAMYLCASYPRKGGEQFFGPGTRLTVL.